The T cell receptor (beta chain) described here comes from a study of blood T cell repertoires in COVID-19. Study as a whole: PBMCs, B-cell-depleted T cells, or T cells provided the cDNA or gDNA that made up the material.

Here immunoSEQ multiplex PCR was the method, and the copy in TCRdb shows in-frame clones only, minus some. The table has 100,000 to 150,000 clones, approximately 86% seen once. Per germline, CDR1 WSHSY and CDR2 SAAADI. This CDR3 has 13 residues. The V end was cut by 4 bases, the J end by 4 bases, with 8 bases between. The chain combines TRBV10-2 with TRBJ1-3; D is unclear. Material for sequencing was PBMCs or T cells enriched from blood (not recorded which). The receptor comes from a woman aged 50 to 65 who had recovered from COVID-19. The CDR3 loop is CASSASRGNTIYF. Written as DNA, the CDR3 is TGCGCCAGCAGTGCGTCCAGGGGAAACACCATATATTTT.